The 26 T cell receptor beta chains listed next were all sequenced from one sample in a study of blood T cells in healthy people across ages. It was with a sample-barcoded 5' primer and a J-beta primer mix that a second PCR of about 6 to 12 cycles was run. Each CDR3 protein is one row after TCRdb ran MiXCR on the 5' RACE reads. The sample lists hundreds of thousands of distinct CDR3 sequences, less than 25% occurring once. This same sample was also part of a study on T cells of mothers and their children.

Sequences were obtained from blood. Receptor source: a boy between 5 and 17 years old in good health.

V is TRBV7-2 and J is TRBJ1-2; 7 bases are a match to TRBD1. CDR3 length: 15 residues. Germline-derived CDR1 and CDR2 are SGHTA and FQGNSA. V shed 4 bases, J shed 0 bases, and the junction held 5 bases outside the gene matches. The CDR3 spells CASSSQGTSNYGYTF. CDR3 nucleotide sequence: TGTGCCAGCAGCTCACAGGGGACTTCTAACTATGGCTACACCTTC.

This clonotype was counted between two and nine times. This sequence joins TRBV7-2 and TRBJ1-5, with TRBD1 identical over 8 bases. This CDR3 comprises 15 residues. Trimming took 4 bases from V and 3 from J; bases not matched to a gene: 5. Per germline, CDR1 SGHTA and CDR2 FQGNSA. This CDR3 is CASSYGTGNNQPQHF. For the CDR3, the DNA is TGTGCCAGCAGCTACGGGACAGGTAACAATCAGCCCCAGCATTTT.

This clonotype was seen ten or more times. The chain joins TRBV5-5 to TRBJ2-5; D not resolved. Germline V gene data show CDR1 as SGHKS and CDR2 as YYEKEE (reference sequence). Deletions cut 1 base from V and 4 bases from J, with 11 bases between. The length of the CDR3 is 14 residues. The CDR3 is CASSLSAGLETQYF. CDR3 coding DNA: TGTGCCAGCAGCTTGTCGGCAGGTCTAGAGACCCAGTACTTC.

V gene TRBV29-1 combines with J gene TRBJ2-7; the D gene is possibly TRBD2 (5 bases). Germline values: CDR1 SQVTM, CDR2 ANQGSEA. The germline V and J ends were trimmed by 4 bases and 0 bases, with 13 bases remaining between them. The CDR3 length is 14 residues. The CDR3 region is CSVGGLTYSYEQYF. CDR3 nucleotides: TGCAGCGTTGGAGGACTTACCTACTCCTACGAGCAGTACTTC.

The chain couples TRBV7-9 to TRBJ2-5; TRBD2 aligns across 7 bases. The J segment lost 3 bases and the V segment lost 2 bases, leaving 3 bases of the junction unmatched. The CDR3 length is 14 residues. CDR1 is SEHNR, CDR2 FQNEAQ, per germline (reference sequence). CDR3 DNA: TGTGCCAGCAGCTTACTCCGGGAGGAAGAGACCCAGTACTTC. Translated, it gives CASSLLREEETQYF.

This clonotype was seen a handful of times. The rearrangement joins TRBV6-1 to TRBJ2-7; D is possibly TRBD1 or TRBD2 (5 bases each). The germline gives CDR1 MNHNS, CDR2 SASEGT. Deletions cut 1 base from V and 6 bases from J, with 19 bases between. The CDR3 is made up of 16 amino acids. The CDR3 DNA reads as TGTGCCAGCAGTGAAGGGTTTGGCCAGGGACGGACCGAGCAGTACTTC. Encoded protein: CASSEGFGQGRTEQYF.

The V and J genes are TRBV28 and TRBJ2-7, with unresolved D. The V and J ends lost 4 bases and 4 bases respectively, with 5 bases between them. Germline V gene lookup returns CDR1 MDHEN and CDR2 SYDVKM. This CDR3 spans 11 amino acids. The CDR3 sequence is CASSWRYEQYF. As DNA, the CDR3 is TGTGCCAGCAGTTGGCGGTACGAGCAGTACTTC.

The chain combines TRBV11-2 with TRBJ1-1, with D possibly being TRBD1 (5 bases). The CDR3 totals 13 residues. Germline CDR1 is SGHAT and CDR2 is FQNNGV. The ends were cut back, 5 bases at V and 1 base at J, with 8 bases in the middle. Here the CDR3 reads CASSRGWNTEAFF. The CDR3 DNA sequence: TGTGCCAGCAGCCGGGGGTGGAACACTGAAGCTTTCTTT.

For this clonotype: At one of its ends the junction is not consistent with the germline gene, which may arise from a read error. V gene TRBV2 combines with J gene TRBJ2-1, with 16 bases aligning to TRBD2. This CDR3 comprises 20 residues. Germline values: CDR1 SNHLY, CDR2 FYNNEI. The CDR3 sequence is CTSSDVGGTSGGASGNEQFF. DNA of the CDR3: TGTACCAGCAGTGACGTGGGGGGGACTAGCGGGGGGGCCTCAGGAAATGAGCAGTTCTTC.

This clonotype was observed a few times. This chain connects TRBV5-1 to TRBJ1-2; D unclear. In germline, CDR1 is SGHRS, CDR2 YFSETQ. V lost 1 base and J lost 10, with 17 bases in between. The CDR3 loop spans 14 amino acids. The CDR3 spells CASSLSHDAVDYTF. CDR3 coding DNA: TGCGCCAGCAGCTTGTCGCACGACGCCGTGGACTACACCTTC.

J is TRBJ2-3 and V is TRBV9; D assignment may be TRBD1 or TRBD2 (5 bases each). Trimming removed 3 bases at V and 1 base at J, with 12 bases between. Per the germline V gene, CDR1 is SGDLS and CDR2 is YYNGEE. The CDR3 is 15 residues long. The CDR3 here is CASSDLRGGTDTQYF. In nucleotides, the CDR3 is TGTGCCAGCAGCGATCTAAGGGGAGGCACAGATACGCAGTATTTT.

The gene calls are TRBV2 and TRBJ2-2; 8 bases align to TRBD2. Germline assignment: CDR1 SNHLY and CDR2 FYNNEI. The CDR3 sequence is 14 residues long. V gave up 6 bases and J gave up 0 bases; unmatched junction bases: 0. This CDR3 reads CASRGLANTGELFF. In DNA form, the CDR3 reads TGTGCCAGCAGGGGACTAGCGAACACCGGGGAGCTGTTTTTT.

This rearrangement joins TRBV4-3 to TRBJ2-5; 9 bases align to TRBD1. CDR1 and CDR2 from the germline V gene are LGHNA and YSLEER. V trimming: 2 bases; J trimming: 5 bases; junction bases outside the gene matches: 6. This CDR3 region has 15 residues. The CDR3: CASSQTGTGSETQYF. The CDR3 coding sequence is TGCGCCAGCAGCCAAACCGGGACAGGGTCCGAGACCCAGTACTTC.

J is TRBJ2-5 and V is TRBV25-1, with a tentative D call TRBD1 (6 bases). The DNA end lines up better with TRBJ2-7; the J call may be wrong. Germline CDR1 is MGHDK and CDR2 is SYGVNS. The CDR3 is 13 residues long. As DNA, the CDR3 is TGTGCCACAGGAAGCGGACAGTCCTACGAGCAGTACTTC. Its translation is CATGSGQSYEQYF.

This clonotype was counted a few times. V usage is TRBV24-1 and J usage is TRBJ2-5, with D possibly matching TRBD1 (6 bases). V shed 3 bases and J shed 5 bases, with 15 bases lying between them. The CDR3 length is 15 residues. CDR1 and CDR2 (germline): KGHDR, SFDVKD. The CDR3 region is CATSDPRDIGETQYF. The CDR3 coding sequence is TGTGCCACCAGTGATCCCCGGGACATTGGGGAGACCCAGTACTTC.

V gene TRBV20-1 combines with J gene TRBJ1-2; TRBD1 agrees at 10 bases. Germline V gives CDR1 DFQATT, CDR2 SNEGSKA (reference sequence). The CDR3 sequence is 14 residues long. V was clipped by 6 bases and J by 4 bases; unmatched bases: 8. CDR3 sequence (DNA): TGCAGTGCAACAGACAGGGGGCGCAGCTATGGCTACACCTTC. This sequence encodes CSATDRGRSYGYTF.

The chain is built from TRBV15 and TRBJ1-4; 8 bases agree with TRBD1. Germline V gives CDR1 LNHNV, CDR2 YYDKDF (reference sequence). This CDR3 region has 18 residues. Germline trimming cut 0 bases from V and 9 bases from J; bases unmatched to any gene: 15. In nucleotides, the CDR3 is TGTGCCACCAGCAGAGAATTCGTTTTTGGGACAGGAGGGAAAAAACTGTTTTTT. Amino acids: CATSREFVFGTGGKKLFF.

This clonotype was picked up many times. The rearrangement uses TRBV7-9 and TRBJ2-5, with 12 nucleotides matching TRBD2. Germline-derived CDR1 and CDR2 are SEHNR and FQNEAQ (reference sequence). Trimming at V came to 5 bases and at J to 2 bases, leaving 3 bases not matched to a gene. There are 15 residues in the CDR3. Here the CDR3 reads CASSDGTSGQETQYF. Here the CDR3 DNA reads TGTGCCAGCAGCGATGGGACTAGCGGGCAAGAGACCCAGTACTTC.

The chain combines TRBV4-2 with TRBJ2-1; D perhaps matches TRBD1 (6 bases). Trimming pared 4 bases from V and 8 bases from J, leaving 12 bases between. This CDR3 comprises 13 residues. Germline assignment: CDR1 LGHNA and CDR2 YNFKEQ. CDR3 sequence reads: CASSLSRGDEQFF. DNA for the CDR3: TGTGCCAGCAGCCTTTCCAGGGGAGATGAGCAGTTCTTC.

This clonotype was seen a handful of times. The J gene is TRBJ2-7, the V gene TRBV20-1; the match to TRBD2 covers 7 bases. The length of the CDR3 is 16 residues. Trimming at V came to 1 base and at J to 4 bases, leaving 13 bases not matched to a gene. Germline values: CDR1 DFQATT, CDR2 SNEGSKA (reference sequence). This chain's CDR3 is CSARGLGPGLLYEQYF. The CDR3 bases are TGCAGTGCTAGAGGTCTCGGACCGGGACTACTGTACGAGCAGTACTTC.

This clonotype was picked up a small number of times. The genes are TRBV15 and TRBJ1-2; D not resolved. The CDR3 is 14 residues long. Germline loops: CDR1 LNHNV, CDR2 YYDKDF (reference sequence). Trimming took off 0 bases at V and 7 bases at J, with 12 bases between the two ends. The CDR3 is CATSRDGDPCGYTF. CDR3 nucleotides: TGTGCCACCAGCAGAGACGGGGATCCCTGTGGCTACACCTTC.

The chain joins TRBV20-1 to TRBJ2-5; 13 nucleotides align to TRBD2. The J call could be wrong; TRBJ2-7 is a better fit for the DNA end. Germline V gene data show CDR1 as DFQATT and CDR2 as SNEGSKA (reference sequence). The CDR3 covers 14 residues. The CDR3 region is CSAGGLAGNYEQYF. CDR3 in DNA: TGCAGTGCCGGGGGACTAGCGGGAAACTACGAGCAGTACTTC.

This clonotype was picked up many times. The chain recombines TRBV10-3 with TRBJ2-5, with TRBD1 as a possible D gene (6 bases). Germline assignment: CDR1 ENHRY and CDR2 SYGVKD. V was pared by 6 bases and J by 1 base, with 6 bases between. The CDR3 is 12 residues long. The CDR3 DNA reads TGTGCCATCAGAGGGGGCCAAGAGACCCAGTACTTC. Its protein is CAIRGGQETQYF.

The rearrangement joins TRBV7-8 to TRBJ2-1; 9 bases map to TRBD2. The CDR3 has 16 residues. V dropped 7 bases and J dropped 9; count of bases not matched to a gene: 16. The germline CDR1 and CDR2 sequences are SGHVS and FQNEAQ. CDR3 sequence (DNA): TGTGCCAGCAACAGGTTGGAGCGGGGGGTTTTTAGTGAGCAGTTCTTC. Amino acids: CASNRLERGVFSEQFF.

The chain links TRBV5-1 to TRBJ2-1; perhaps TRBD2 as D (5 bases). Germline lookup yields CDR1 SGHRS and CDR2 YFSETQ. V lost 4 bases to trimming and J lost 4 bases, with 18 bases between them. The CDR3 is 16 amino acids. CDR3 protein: CASSGQAVLRYNEQFF. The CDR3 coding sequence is TGCGCCAGCAGCGGGCAAGCGGTCCTGAGGTACAATGAGCAGTTCTTC.

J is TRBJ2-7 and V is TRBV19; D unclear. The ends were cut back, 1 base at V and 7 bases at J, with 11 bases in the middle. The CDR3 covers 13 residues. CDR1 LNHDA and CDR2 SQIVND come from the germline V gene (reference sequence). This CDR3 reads CASSIGRRAEQYF. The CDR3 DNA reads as TGTGCCAGTAGTATAGGGCGAAGAGCGGAGCAGTACTTC. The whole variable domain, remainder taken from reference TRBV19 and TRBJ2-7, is DGGITQSPKYLFRKEGQNVTLSCEQNLNHDAMYWYRQDPGQGLRLIYYSQIVNDFQKGDIAEGYSVSREKKESFPLTVTSAQKNPTAFYLCASSIGRRAEQYFGPGTRLTVT.